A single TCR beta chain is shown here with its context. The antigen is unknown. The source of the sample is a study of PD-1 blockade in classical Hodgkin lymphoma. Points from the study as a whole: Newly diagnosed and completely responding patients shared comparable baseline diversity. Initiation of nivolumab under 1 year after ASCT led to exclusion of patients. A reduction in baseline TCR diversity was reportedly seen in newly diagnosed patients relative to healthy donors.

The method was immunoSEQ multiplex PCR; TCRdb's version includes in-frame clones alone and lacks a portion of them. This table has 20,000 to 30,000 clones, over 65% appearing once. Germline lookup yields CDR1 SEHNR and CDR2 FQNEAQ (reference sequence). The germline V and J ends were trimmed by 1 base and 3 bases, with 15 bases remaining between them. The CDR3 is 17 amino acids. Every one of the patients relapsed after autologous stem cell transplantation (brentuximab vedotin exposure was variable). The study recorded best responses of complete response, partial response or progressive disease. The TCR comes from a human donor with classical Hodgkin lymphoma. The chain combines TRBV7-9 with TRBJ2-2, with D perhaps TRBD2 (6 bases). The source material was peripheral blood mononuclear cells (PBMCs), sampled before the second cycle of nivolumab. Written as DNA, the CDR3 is TGTGCCAGCAGCTTAGGGGCGGGACTGTCGCACACCGGGGAGCTGTTTTTT. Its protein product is CASSLGAGLSHTGELFF.